This T cell receptor beta chain was obtained from a study of blood T cell repertoires in COVID-19. In the study overall: The study drew acute and convalescent COVID-19 samples from the United States, Italy and Spain. Sources were T cells, B-cell-depleted T cells, or PBMCs; the material itself was cDNA or gDNA.

Source study methods: Nucleated cell number was recorded as an estimate derived from reference gene primer amplification. Sequencing used immunoSEQ multiplex PCR; TCRdb keeps in-frame clones, though not all of them. That table gives V, J and clone size, and the DNA gave D and trimming. The repertoire consists of about 300,000 clones, with roughly 85% occurring once and the leading ten covering over 8.5%. Trimming pared 4 bases from V and 4 bases from J, leaving 22 bases between. The CDR3 loop spans 17 amino acids. Germline lookup yields CDR1 LGHDT and CDR2 YNNKEL (reference sequence). The TCR originated in a woman in her forties or fifties who had recovered from COVID-19. The sample comprised peripheral blood. This chain links TRBV3-1 (or the pseudogene TRBV3-2) with TRBJ1-2, with a weak D call TRBD1 (5 bases). The CDR3 is CASSPKTQGLSIYGYTF. In DNA, the CDR3 is TGTGCCAGCAGCCCAAAAACTCAGGGTCTCTCTATCTATGGCTACACCTTC.